This T cell receptor (beta chain) was captured by sequencing in a study of CD8+ T cells in alopecia areata. Regarding the study as a whole: Affected scalp, especially in alopecia totalis/universalis, had a higher clonality than normal scalp did.

Notes on this clone: Its cognate antigen is unknown.

Regarding treatment: oral pan-JAK inhibitor, 5-10 mg twice daily. Collection of lesional scalp punch biopsies and peripheral blood was performed in alopecia areata patients. T lymphocytes (CD4+ and CD8+) were sorted from PBMCs. Extracted RNA was reverse transcribed, and the resulting cDNA served as sequencing template. Produced via immunoSEQ multiplex PCR; TCRdb's table is partial and in-frame only. The sample has approximately 190,000 clones; 58% are singletons. In germline, CDR1 is MDHEN, CDR2 SYDVKM. V lost 2 bases to trimming and J lost 1 base, with 25 bases between them. The CDR3 covers 20 residues.

V is TRBV28 and J is TRBJ2-3, with D maybe TRBD2 (6 bases). Sample: CD4+ T cells sorted from blood, taken at week 24, from a patient treated with tofacitinib. This TCR came from a human donor with alopecia areata. CDR3 sequence reads: CASSLPFSGLSWGGTDTQYF. The CDR3 DNA reads TGTGCCAGCAGTTTACCCTTTAGCGGACTTTCTTGGGGTGGCACAGATACGCAGTATTTT.